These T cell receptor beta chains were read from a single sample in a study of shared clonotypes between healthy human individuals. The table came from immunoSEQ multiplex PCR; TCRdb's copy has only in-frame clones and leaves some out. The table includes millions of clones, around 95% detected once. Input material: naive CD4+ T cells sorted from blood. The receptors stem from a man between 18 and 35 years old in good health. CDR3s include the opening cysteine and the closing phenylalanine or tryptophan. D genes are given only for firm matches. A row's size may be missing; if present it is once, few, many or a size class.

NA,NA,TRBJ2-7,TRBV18,CASSRTKPRTPNEQYF,TGTGCCAGCTCACGAACAAAACCCAGGACCCCGAACGAGCAGTACTTC
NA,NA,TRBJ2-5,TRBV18,CASSPREQETQYF,TGTGCCAGCTCACCAAGGGAGCAAGAGACCCAGTACTTC
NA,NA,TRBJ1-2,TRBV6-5,CASSSRQLKRGYTF,TGTGCCAGCAGTTCTCGACAGCTAAAGAGAGGCTACACCTTC
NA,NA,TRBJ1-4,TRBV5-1,CASSLWFSNNEKLFF,TGCGCCAGCAGCTTATGGTTTAGTAATAATGAAAAACTGTTTTTT
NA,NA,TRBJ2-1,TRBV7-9,CASSLAGTSYNEQFF,TGTGCCAGCAGCTTGGCCGGGACTTCCTACAATGAGCAGTTCTTC
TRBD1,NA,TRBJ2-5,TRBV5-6,CASSLLGQGSQETQYF,TGTGCCAGCAGCTTGTTGGGACAGGGAAGTCAAGAGACCCAGTACTTC
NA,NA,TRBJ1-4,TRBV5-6,CASSLRKGYEKLFF,TGTGCCAGCAGCTTGAGAAAGGGTTACGAAAAACTGTTTTTT
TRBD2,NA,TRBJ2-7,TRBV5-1,CASSGEGLGEHEQYF,TGCGCCAGCAGCGGCGAGGGACTAGGGGAACACGAGCAGTACTTC
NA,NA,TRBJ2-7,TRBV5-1,CASSSTVEQYF,TGCGCCAGCAGCTCAACAGTAGAGCAGTACTTC
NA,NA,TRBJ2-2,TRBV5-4,CASSRTDVAAGELFF,TGTGCCAGCAGCCGGACAGATGTCGCGGCCGGGGAGCTGTTTTTT
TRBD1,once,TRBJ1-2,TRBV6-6,CASSYPTSGDSYGYTF,TGTGCCAGCAGTTACCCCACCTCCGGGGACAGTTATGGCTACACCTTC
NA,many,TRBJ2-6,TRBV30,CAWSPGGSGANVLTF,TGTGCCTGGAGTCCCGGGGGCTCTGGGGCCAACGTCCTGACTTTC
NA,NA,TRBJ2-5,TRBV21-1,CASTGTGEETQYF,TGTGCCAGCACCGGGACAGGAGAAGAGACCCAGTACTTC
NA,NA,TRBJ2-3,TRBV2,CASSVTTDTQYF,TGTGCCAGCAGCGTAACCACAGATACGCAGTATTTT
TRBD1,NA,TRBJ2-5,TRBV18,CASSPPSRGQQETQYF,TGTGCCAGCTCACCACCATCCAGGGGACAGCAAGAGACCCAGTACTTC
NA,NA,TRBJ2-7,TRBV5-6,CASSRAAMYEQYF,TGTGCCAGCAGCCGAGCGGCAATGTACGAGCAGTACTTC
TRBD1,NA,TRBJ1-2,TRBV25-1,CASSDFEATGNSYGYTF,TGTGCCAGCAGTGATTTTGAGGCGACAGGGAATTCCTATGGCTACACCTTC
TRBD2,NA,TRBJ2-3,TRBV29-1,CSVEDAGVYFADTQYF,TGCAGCGTTGAAGACGCGGGGGTGTACTTCGCAGATACGCAGTATTTT
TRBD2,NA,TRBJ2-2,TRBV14,CASSQTPGLAGGHTGELFF,TGTGCCAGCAGCCAGACCCCAGGACTAGCGGGAGGACACACCGGGGAGCTGTTTTTT
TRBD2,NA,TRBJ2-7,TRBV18,CASSPYSQLAGDEQYF,TGTGCCAGCTCACCTTACTCTCAGCTAGCGGGAGACGAGCAGTACTTC
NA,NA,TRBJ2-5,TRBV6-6,CASSPGLSYQETQYF,TGTGCCAGCAGCCCGGGGCTCTCGTACCAAGAGACCCAGTACTTC
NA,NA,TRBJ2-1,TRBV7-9,CASSSRSGLPTLNEQFF,TGTGCCAGCAGCTCCCGCAGTGGTCTGCCTACACTCAATGAGCAGTTCTTC
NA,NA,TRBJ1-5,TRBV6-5,CASSSLQGNQPQHF,TGTGCCAGCAGTAGCCTCCAGGGGAATCAGCCCCAGCATTTT
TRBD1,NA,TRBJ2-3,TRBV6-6,CASSYPRTGGDTQYF,TGTGCCAGCAGTTACCCCCGGACAGGGGGCGATACGCAGTATTTT
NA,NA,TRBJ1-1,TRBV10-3,CAISTGHSTEAFF,TGTGCCATCAGTACAGGGCATTCCACTGAAGCTTTCTTT
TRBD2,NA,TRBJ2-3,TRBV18,CASSPAVEGGPADTQYF,TGTGCCAGCTCACCGGCGGTGGAGGGAGGGCCCGCAGATACGCAGTATTTT
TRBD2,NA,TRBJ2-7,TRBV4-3,CASSQEGGWSEQYF,TGCGCCAGCAGCCAAGAGGGGGGGTGGTCCGAGCAGTACTTC
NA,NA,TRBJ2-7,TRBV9,CASSVGEGEQYF,TGTGCCAGCAGCGTAGGTGAGGGCGAGCAGTACTTC
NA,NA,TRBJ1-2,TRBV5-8,CASSNMGGYTF,TGTGCCAGCAGCAACATGGGGGGCTACACCTTC
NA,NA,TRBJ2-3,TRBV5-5,CASSLLAGVTTDTQYF,TGTGCCAGCAGCTTGTTGGCAGGGGTAACGACAGATACGCAGTATTTT
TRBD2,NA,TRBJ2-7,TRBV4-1,CASSQGESSGGFGKTYEQYF,TGCGCCAGCAGCCAAGGAGAGTCTAGCGGGGGGTTCGGAAAAACCTACGAGCAGTACTTC
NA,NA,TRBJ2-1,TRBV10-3,CAIGTRSPLNEQFF,TGTGCCATCGGAACTAGGTCACCATTAAATGAGCAGTTCTTC
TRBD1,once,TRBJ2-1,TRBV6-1,CASGRDRIYNEQFF,TGTGCCAGCGGACGGGACAGGATCTACAATGAGCAGTTCTTC